The TCR beta chain under discussion was sequenced for a study of sequential checkpoint blockade in melanoma. Across the study: Randomization was 1:1 between first-line nivolumab→ipilimumab and ipilimumab→nivolumab.

Clones were read by immunoSEQ multiplex PCR, and TCRdb kept only the in-frame ones, dropping some. This sample yields 15,000 or so clones, of which 52% are seen a single time; around 16% belongs to the top ten. Treatment: randomized to nivolumab then ipilimumab (arm A) or the reverse (arm B). Patients had received no earlier DNA-damaging chemotherapy. Live CD3+CD8+ CD19− CD56− cells were sorted from PBMCs. CDR1 is MGHRA and CDR2 is YSYEKL in the germline V gene. The CDR3 is 14 amino acids. V gave up 3 bases and J gave up 0 bases, with 8 bases separating them. This chain connects TRBV4-1 to TRBJ1-1; D remains ambiguous. This clonotype originated in a human donor with melanoma. The specimen comprised CD8+ T cells sorted from blood (inferred from file names), sampled from a patient given nivolumab and ipilimumab in sequence. The CDR3 sequence: CASSHESMNTEAFF. Written as DNA, the CDR3 is TGCGCCAGCAGCCATGAGAGCATGAACACTGAAGCTTTCTTT.